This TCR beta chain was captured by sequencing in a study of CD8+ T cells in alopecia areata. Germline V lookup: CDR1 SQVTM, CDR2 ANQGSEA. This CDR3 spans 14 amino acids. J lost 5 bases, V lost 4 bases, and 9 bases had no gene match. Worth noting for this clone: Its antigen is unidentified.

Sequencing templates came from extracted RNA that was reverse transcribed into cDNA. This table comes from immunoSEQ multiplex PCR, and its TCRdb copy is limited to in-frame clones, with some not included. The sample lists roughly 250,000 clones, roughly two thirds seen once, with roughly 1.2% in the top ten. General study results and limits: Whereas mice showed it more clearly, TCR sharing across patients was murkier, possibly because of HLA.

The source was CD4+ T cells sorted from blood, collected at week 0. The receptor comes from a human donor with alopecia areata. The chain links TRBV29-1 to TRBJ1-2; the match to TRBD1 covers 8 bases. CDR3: CSVAGADRGYGYTF. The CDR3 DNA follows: TGCAGCGTTGCGGGGGCTGACAGGGGTTATGGCTACACCTTC.